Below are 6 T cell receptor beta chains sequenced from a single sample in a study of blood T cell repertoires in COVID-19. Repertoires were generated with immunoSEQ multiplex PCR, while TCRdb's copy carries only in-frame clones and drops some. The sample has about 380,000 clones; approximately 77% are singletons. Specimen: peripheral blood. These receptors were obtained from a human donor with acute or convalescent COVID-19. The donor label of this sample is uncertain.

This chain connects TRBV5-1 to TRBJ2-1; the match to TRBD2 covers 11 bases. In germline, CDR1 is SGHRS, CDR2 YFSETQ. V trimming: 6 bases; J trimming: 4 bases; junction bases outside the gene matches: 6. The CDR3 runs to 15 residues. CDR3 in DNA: TGCGCCAGCACACGACTAGCGGGAAGATACAATGAGCAGTTCTTC. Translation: CASTRLAGRYNEQFF.

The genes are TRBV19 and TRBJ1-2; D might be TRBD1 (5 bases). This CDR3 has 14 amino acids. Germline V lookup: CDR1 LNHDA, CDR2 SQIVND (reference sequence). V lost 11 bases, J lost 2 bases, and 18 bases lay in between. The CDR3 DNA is TGTGCCTCCTCCCTGATAGGGGTGAACTATGGCTACACCTTC. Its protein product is CASSLIGVNYGYTF.

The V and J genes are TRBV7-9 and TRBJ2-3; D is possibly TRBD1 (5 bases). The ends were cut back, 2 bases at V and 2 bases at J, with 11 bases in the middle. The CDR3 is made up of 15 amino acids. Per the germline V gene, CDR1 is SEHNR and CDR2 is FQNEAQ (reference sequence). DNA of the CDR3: TGTGCCAGCAGCTTACATGGGGCAACCACAGATACGCAGTATTTT. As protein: CASSLHGATTDTQYF. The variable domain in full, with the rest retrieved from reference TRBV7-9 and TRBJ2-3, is DTGVSQNPRHKITKRGQNVTFRCDPISEHNRLYWYRQTLGQGPEFLTYFQNEAQLEKSRLLSDRFSAERPKGSFSTLEIQRTEQGDSAMYLCASSLHGATTDTQYFGPGTRLTVL.

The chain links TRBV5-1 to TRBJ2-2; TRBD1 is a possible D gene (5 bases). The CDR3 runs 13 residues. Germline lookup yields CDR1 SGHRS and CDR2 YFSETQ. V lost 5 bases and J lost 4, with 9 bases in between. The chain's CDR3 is CASSFDSTGELFF. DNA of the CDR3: TGCGCCAGCAGTTTTGACAGCACCGGGGAGCTGTTTTTT.

This chain's CDR3 is CASSLEGFPFASGANVLTF. In DNA, the CDR3 is TGCGCCAGCAGCTTGGAGGGGTTCCCCTTCGCCTCTGGGGCCAACGTCCTGACTTTC. This chain uses TRBV5-1 with TRBJ2-6; maybe TRBD1 (5 bases). CDR3 length: 19 amino acids. V lost 0 bases and J 0 bases, leaving 16 bases between the germline ends. Germline lookup yields CDR1 SGHRS and CDR2 YFSETQ.

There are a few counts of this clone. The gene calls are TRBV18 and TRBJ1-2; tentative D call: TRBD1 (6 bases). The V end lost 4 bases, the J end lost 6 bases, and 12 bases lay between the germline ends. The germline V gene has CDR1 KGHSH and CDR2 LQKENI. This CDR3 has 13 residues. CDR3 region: CASSHRERNGYTF. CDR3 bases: TGTGCCAGCTCACACAGGGAGCGGAATGGCTACACCTTC. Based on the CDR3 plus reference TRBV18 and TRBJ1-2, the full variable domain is NAGVMQNPRHLVRRRGQEARLRCSPMKGHSHVYWYRQLPEEGLKFMVYLQKENIIDESGMPKERFSAEFPKEGPSILRIQQVVRGDSAAYFCASSHRERNGYTFGSGTRLTVV.